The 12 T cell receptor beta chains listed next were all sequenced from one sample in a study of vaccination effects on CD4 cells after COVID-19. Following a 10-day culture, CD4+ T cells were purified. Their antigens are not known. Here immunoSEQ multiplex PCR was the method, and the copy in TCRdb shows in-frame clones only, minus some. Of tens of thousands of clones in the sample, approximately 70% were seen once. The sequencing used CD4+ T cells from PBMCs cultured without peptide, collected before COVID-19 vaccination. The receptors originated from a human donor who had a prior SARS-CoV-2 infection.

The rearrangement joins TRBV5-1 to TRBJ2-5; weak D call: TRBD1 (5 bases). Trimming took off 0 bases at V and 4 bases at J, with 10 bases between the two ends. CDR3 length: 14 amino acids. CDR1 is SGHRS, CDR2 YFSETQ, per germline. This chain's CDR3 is CASSLEGFGETQYF. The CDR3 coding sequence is TGCGCCAGCAGCTTGGAGGGGTTTGGAGAGACCCAGTACTTC.

CDR3 loop: CASSATGSSGNTIYF. CDR3 DNA: TGCGCCAGCAGCGCAACAGGGAGCTCTGGAAACACCATATATTTT. This chain joins TRBV5-1 and TRBJ1-3; D perhaps matches TRBD1 (6 bases). V was trimmed by 4 bases and J by 0 bases, leaving 11 bases between them. Germline CDR1 SGHRS, CDR2 YFSETQ. The CDR3 sequence is 15 residues long. Using reference TRBV5-1 and TRBJ1-3 for the parts outside the CDR3, the full variable domain is KAGVTQTPRYLIKTRGQQVTLSCSPISGHRSVSWYQQTPGQGLQFLFEYFSETQRNKGNFPGRFSGRQFSNSRSEMNVSTLELGDSALYLCASSATGSSGNTIYFGEGSWLTVV.

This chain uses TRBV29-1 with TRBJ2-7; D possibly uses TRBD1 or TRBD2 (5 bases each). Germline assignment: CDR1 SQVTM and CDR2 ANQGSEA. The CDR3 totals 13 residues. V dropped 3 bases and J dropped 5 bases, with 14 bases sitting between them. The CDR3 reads CSVETGRGDEQYF. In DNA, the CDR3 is TGCAGCGTTGAGACGGGACGCGGCGACGAGCAGTACTTC.

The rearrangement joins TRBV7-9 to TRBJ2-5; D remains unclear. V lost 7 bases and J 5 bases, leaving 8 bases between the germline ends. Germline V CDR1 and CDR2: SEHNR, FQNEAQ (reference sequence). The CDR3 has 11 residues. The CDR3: CASMFSETQYF. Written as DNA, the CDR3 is TGTGCCAGCATGTTTTCCGAGACCCAGTACTTC.

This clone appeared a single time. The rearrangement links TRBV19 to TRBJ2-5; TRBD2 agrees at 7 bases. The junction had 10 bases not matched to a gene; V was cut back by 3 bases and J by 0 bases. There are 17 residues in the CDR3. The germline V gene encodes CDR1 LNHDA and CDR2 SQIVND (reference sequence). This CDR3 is CASSMLGGGRNQETQYF. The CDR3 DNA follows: TGTGCCAGTAGTATGTTAGGCGGGGGACGCAACCAAGAGACCCAGTACTTC.

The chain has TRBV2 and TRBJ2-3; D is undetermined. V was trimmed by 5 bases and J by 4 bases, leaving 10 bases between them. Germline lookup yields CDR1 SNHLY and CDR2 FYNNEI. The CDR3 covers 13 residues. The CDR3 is CASSSNWADTQYF. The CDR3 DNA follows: TGTGCCAGCAGTAGTAACTGGGCAGATACGCAGTATTTT.

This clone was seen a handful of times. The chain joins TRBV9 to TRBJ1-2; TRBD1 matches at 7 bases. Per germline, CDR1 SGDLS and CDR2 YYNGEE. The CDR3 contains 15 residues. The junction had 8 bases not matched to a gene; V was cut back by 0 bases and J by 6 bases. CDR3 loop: CASSVGGDSLDGYTF. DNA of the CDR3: TGTGCCAGCAGCGTAGGAGGGGACAGTTTGGATGGCTACACCTTC.

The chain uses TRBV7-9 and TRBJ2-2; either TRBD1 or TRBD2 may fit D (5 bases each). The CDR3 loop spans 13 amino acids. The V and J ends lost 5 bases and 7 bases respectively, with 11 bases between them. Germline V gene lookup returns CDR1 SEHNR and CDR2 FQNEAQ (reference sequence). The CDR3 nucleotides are TGTGCCAGCAGCCTCGGGACGGGCGGGGAGCTGTTTTTT. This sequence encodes CASSLGTGGELFF.

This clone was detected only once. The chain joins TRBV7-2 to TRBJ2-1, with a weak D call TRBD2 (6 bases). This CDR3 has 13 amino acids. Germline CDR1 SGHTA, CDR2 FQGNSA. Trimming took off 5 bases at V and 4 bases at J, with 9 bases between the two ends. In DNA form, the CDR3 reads TGTGCCAGCAGCCTGGGACTTTACAATGAGCAGTTCTTC. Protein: CASSLGLYNEQFF.

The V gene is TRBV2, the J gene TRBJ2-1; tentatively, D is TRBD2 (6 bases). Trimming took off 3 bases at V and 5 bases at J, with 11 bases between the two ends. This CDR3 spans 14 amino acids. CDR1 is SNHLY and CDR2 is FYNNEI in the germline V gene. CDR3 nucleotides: TGTGCCAGCAGTGAGGGGTCGGGGGACAATGAGCAGTTCTTC. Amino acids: CASSEGSGDNEQFF.

The CDR3 region is CASRRDPNTGELFF. The CDR3 DNA reads as TGTGCCAGCAGAAGGGACCCGAACACCGGGGAGCTGTTTTTT. The chain has TRBV9 and TRBJ2-2; D assignment may be TRBD1 or TRBD2 (5 bases each). The CDR3 covers 14 residues. Germline V gene lookup returns CDR1 SGDLS and CDR2 YYNGEE. Trimming left V 5 bases short and J 0 bases short, with 8 bases between.

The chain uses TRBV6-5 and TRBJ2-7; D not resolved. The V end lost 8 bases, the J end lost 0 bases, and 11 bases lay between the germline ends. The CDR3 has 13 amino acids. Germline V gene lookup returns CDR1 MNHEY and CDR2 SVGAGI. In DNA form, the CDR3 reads TGTGCCAGCCGACTGTCAAGCTCCTACGAGCAGTACTTC. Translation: CASRLSSSYEQYF.